A single sample is the source of the 11 T cell receptor beta chains below, sequenced in a study of shared clonotypes between healthy human individuals. The method was immunoSEQ multiplex PCR; TCRdb's version includes in-frame clones alone and lacks a portion of them. The sample consists of roughly 2,300,000 clones, about nine tenths of them appearing once. Input material: naive CD4+ T cells from PBMCs. Noted subset: CD45RA+ positively selected. These TCRs come from a man younger than 30 in good health. Some clones in this sample may be carry-over from other donors' samples.

This rearrangement joins TRBV18 to TRBJ1-1; D remains unclear. Germline V gene data show CDR1 as KGHSH and CDR2 as LQKENI. The CDR3 has 13 residues. Deletions cut 6 bases from V and 0 bases from J, with 8 bases between. The CDR3 loop is CASSLEVNTEAFF. The CDR3 bases are TGTGCCAGCTCCCTGGAAGTGAACACTGAAGCTTTCTTT.

The genes are TRBV4-2 and TRBJ1-1, with 7 bases that match TRBD1. Germline lookup yields CDR1 LGHNA and CDR2 YNFKEQ. V gave up 0 bases and J gave up 1 base; unmatched junction bases: 8. The CDR3 consists of 17 residues. Here the CDR3 reads CASSQDSRTGGNTEAFF. The CDR3 DNA follows: TGTGCCAGCAGCCAAGATTCTCGGACAGGCGGGAACACTGAAGCTTTCTTT.

The chain's CDR3 is CASSSPPTGTGYEQYF. CDR3 nucleotide sequence: TGTGCCAGCAGCTCCCCGCCGACAGGGACCGGATACGAGCAGTACTTC. V is TRBV28 and J is TRBJ2-7, with 7 nucleotides matching TRBD1. This CDR3 contains 16 residues. Unmatched junction bases numbered 15, after V lost 6 bases and J lost 4 bases. Per the germline V gene, CDR1 is MDHEN and CDR2 is SYDVKM.

The J gene is TRBJ2-1, the V gene TRBV6-5; 9 positions agree with TRBD2. The CDR3 length is 16 residues. Looked up from germline, CDR1 is MNHEY and CDR2 is SVGAGI. V lost 3 bases to trimming and J lost 0 bases; unmatched junction nucleotides: 3. CDR3 coding DNA: TGTGCCAGCAGTTATATAGCGGGAGCCTCCTACAATGAGCAGTTCTTC. This sequence encodes CASSYIAGASYNEQFF.

This clone was detected a few times. V is TRBV27 and J is TRBJ1-2; possibly TRBD1 for D (6 bases). The V end was cut by 6 bases, the J end by 6 bases, with 17 bases between. Germline assignment: CDR1 MNHEY and CDR2 SMNVEV (reference sequence). This CDR3 is 14 amino acids long. The CDR3: CASRVRGSSNGYTF. Here the CDR3 DNA reads TGTGCCAGCAGAGTCAGGGGAAGTTCGAATGGCTACACCTTC.

V usage is TRBV5-1 and J usage is TRBJ1-1; D may be TRBD1 (5 bases). Germline loops: CDR1 SGHRS, CDR2 YFSETQ. V was trimmed by 4 bases and J by 4 bases, leaving 17 bases between them. CDR3 size: 15 residues. The DNA for the CDR3 is TGCGCCAGCAGCCGCATGGCGTCGGGGGGCACTGAAGCTTTCTTT. Its protein product is CASSRMASGGTEAFF. Using reference TRBV5-1 and TRBJ1-1 for the parts outside the CDR3, the full variable domain is KAGVTQTPRYLIKTRGQQVTLSCSPISGHRSVSWYQQTPGQGLQFLFEYFSETQRNKGNFPGRFSGRQFSNSRSEMNVSTLELGDSALYLCASSRMASGGTEAFFGQGTRLTVV.

The chain has TRBV18 and TRBJ1-5; D is unclear. CDR1 and CDR2 from the germline V gene are KGHSH and LQKENI. Trimming pared 6 bases from V and 6 bases from J, leaving 18 bases between. The CDR3 runs to 15 residues. The CDR3 region is CASSPETATGQPQHF. The CDR3 DNA reads as TGTGCCAGCTCCCCAGAAACGGCCACGGGTCAGCCCCAGCATTTT.

Concerning this clone: Other DNA sequences in the same sample also yield this CDR3. The chain recombines TRBV5-4 with TRBJ2-7; D is possibly TRBD1 or TRBD2 (5 bases each). From germline, CDR1 is SGHNT and CDR2 YYREEE (reference sequence). This CDR3 is built from 13 residues. V lost 0 bases to trimming and J lost 2 bases, with 6 bases between them. In DNA form, the CDR3 reads TGTGCCAGCAGCTTGGGGGGGACCTACGAGCAGTACTTC. This sequence encodes CASSLGGTYEQYF.

The chain is built from TRBV10-3 and TRBJ1-1; D uncertain. The germline CDR1 and CDR2 sequences are ENHRY and SYGVKD. The CDR3 totals 11 residues. V lost 6 bases and J 8 bases, leaving 10 bases between the germline ends. CDR3 coding DNA: TGTGCCATCAGCAACCCAATGGAAGCTTTCTTT. It specifies CAISNPMEAFF.

For the CDR3, the DNA is TGTGCCAGCAGTGAAGCTAGCGGGAAGGGTGGTGAGCAGTTCTTC. Encoded protein: CASSEASGKGGEQFF. The chain recombines TRBV2 with TRBJ2-1, with 8 bases aligning to TRBD2. The CDR3 runs 15 residues. Trimming at V came to 0 bases and at J to 9 bases, leaving 7 bases not matched to a gene. The V gene's germline CDR1 is SNHLY and CDR2 FYNNEI.

This clone appeared a few times. The chain has TRBV6-5 and TRBJ1-1; unclear D gene. V was trimmed by 7 bases and J by 6 bases, leaving 12 bases between them. Germline lookup yields CDR1 MNHEY and CDR2 SVGAGI. CDR3 length equals 12 residues. The CDR3 DNA sequence: TGTGCCAGCATTCTCCGGGTGCCTGAAGCTTTCTTT. Its protein product is CASILRVPEAFF.